This is a list of T cell receptor beta chains from one sample in a study of blood T cell repertoires in COVID-19. This table comes from immunoSEQ multiplex PCR, and its TCRdb copy is limited to in-frame clones, with some not included. The table shows roughly 100,000 clones, with approximately 86% occurring only once. The sequenced material came from peripheral blood. The receptors were gathered from a man aged 50 or older with active or convalescent COVID-19. Both conserved end residues are part of each CDR3. A D gene is named only where the DNA matches it firmly. Clone size, where shown, is once, few, many, or a class for clones that have expanded.

clone size	CDR3 length	V gene	D gene	J gene	CDR3 protein	CDR3 DNA
NA	14	TRBV28	NA	TRBJ1-2	CASSFEGHGYGYTF	TGTGCCAGCAGTTTCGAAGGACACGGTTATGGCTACACCTTC
NA	14	TRBV30	NA	TRBJ2-7	CAWSLAGPGAEQYF	TGTGCCTGGAGTCTGGCGGGGCCCGGGGCCGAGCAGTACTTC
NA	16	TRBV4-1	TRBD1	TRBJ2-1	CASSLQTGGVGNEQFF	TGCGCCAGCAGCCTTCAAACAGGGGGCGTGGGCAATGAGCAGTTCTTC
once	13	TRBV27	NA	TRBJ1-5	CASSFGIYQPQHF	TGTGCCAGCAGTTTCGGGATTTATCAGCCCCAGCATTTT
NA	14	TRBV27	TRBD1	TRBJ2-4	CASSFRDRENIQYF	TGTGCCAGCAGTTTTCGGGACAGGGAAAACATTCAGTACTTC
NA	16	TRBV24-1	TRBD2	TRBJ2-1	CATSDPSGGPYNEQFF	TGTGCCACCAGTGACCCCAGCGGGGGACCCTACAATGAGCAGTTCTTC
once	14	TRBV2	TRBD1	TRBJ1-5	CASSGTGENQPQHF	TGTGCCAGCAGTGGGACAGGGGAAAATCAGCCCCAGCATTTT
NA	15	TRBV10-3	TRBD2	TRBJ2-5	CATKREGLGRETQYF	TGTGCCACCAAACGGGAGGGCCTAGGAAGGGAGACCCAGTACTTC
once	15	TRBV5-8	TRBD1	TRBJ2-5	CASSPRTGGPETQYF	TGTGCCAGCAGCCCCCGGACAGGGGGCCCAGAGACCCAGTACTTC
NA	14	TRBV19	NA	TRBJ2-7	CASSKSGISYEQYF	TGTGCCAGTAGTAAGTCGGGGATCTCCTACGAGCAGTACTTC
NA	16	TRBV7-2	TRBD2	TRBJ2-1	CASSLTSGGPYNEQFF	TGTGCCAGCAGCTTAACTAGCGGGGGGCCCTACAATGAGCAGTTCTTC
once	14	TRBV6-1	NA	TRBJ1-1	CASSEQQANTEAFF	TGTGCCAGCAGTGAACAACAGGCGAACACTGAAGCTTTCTTT
NA	15	TRBV3-1/TRBV3-2	TRBD1	TRBJ1-6	CASSQGRGQNSPLHF	TGTGCCAGCAGCCAGGGCAGGGGGCAAAATTCACCCCTCCACTTT
NA	16	TRBV5-1	NA	TRBJ2-5	CASSLDERSGVETQYF	TGCGCCAGCAGCTTGGATGAAAGGTCGGGGGTAGAGACCCAGTACTTC
NA	17	TRBV5-1	NA	TRBJ2-3	CASSLDRGTRGTDTQYF	TGCGCCAGCAGCTTGGATCGGGGGACCCGTGGCACAGATACGCAGTATTTT
NA	16	TRBV5-1	NA	TRBJ2-1	CASSPRRTPTYNEQFF	TGCGCCAGCAGCCCCCGCCGCACTCCGACCTACAATGAGCAGTTCTTC
NA	12	TRBV2	NA	TRBJ2-5	CASDRKQETQYF	TGTGCCAGTGACAGGAAACAAGAGACCCAGTACTTC
NA	13	TRBV15	NA	TRBJ2-7	CATRAAGVKEQYF	TGTGCCACCAGGGCCGCAGGCGTTAAAGAGCAGTACTTC
NA	14	TRBV5-6	TRBD1	TRBJ2-5	CASSRQGVQETQYF	TGTGCCAGCAGCAGACAGGGGGTCCAAGAGACCCAGTACTTC
NA	16	TRBV4-2	NA	TRBJ1-6	CASSQEAGTYNSPLHF	TGTGCCAGCAGCCAAGAGGCAGGCACCTATAATTCACCCCTCCACTTT
NA	13	TRBV2	TRBD1	TRBJ2-5	CASTRTGPETQYF	TGTGCCAGCACCCGGACAGGGCCAGAGACCCAGTACTTC
NA	15	TRBV5-1	TRBD2	TRBJ2-5	CASSLGGGNRETQYF	TGCGCCAGCAGCTTGGGCGGGGGTAATCGGGAGACCCAGTACTTC
NA	13	TRBV3-1/TRBV3-2	TRBD1	TRBJ1-3	CASSKGAGNTIYF	TGTGCCAGCAGTAAGGGGGCAGGAAACACCATATATTTT
NA	20	TRBV21-1	NA	TRBJ1-5	CASRVRASQGNGCGNQPQHF	TGTGCCAGCAGGGTAAGAGCGTCACAGGGCAATGGCTGTGGCAATCAGCCCCAGCATTTT
NA	13	TRBV11-3	TRBD1	TRBJ2-2	CASSRTGTGELFF	TGTGCCAGCAGCCGGACAGGGACCGGGGAGCTGTTTTTT
NA	13	TRBV25-1	NA	TRBJ1-1	CASSVTGYTEAFF	TGTGCCAGCAGTGTAACAGGGTACACTGAAGCTTTCTTT
NA	15	TRBV19	TRBD1	TRBJ1-2	CASSIGDRTNYGYTF	TGTGCCAGTAGTATAGGGGACAGAACTAACTATGGCTACACCTTC
once	16	TRBV5-4	TRBD2	TRBJ2-3	CASSPSQRGLADTQYF	TGTGCCAGCAGCCCGAGCCAGCGGGGGTTGGCAGATACGCAGTATTTT
NA	15	TRBV24-1	NA	TRBJ1-5	CATSDSGRDNQPQHF	TGTGCCACCAGTGATTCGGGGCGGGACAATCAGCCCCAGCATTTT
NA	13	TRBV7-2	NA	TRBJ2-5	CASSFGQQETQYF	TGTGCCAGCAGCTTCGGACAGCAAGAGACCCAGTACTTC
NA	15	TRBV7-2	TRBD2	TRBJ2-3	CASSLQRGGTDTQYF	TGTGCCAGCAGCTTACAGCGGGGTGGCACAGATACGCAGTATTTT
NA	13	TRBV15	NA	TRBJ2-3	CATRPLPGDTQYF	TGTGCCACCAGACCACTCCCCGGGGATACGCAGTATTTT
NA	14	TRBV6-2/TRBV6-3	TRBD1	TRBJ1-5	CASSSDRGHQPQHF	TGTGCCAGCAGTTCCGACAGGGGGCATCAGCCCCAGCATTTT
once	15	TRBV20-1	TRBD1	TRBJ1-4	CSASNPTGNNEKLFF	TGCAGTGCTAGTAATCCGACAGGGAATAATGAAAAACTGTTTTTT
NA	15	TRBV19	NA	TRBJ1-3	CASSPGLSSGNTIYF	TGTGCCAGTAGTCCCGGACTGAGCTCTGGAAACACCATATATTTT
NA	13	TRBV2	NA	TRBJ1-1	CASREQVNTEAFF	TGTGCCAGCAGAGAGCAGGTGAACACTGAAGCTTTCTTT
NA	15	TRBV4-3	NA	TRBJ1-1	CASSQDLAGRSEAFF	TGCGCCAGCAGCCAAGATCTTGCAGGGCGGTCTGAAGCTTTCTTT
NA	13	TRBV30	NA	TRBJ1-2	CAWSVQVNYGYTF	TGTGCCTGGAGTGTACAGGTGAACTATGGCTACACCTTC
NA	12	TRBV12-3/TRBV12-4	NA	TRBJ2-7	CASSFIRDEQYF	TGTGCCAGCAGTTTTATCCGCGACGAGCAGTACTTC
NA	13	TRBV12-3/TRBV12-4	NA	TRBJ1-2	CASSQGTNYGYTF	TGTGCCAGCAGTCAGGGGACTAACTATGGCTACACCTTC
NA	15	TRBV5-1	NA	TRBJ2-1	CASSSQTFSYNEQFF	TGCGCCAGTTCGTCACAGACCTTCTCCTACAATGAGCAGTTCTTC
NA	17	TRBV10-2	NA	TRBJ2-6	CASSEQAGRSGANVLTF	TGCGCCAGCAGTGAGCAGGCAGGGCGGTCTGGGGCCAACGTCCTGACTTTC
NA	14	TRBV25-1	NA	TRBJ1-6	CASSGQSYNSPLHF	TGTGCCAGCAGCGGACAGTCCTATAATTCACCCCTCCACTTT
NA	12	TRBV5-1	TRBD1	TRBJ1-4	CASSPRGEKLFF	TGCGCCAGCAGCCCCAGGGGGGAAAAACTGTTTTTT
NA	13	TRBV4-3	NA	TRBJ2-3	CASSQVSTDTQYF	TGCGCCAGCAGCCAAGTTTCAACAGATACGCAGTATTTT
NA	14	TRBV9	NA	TRBJ1-3	CASSVEQNGNTIYF	TGTGCCAGCAGCGTAGAACAGAATGGAAACACCATATATTTT
NA	18	TRBV19	TRBD1	TRBJ1-5	CASRQGTGGAYGNQPQHF	TGTGCCAGTCGCCAGGGGACAGGGGGAGCCTATGGCAATCAGCCCCAGCATTTT
NA	16	TRBV7-2	TRBD2	TRBJ2-5	CASSFPLGLAGALQYF	TGTGCCAGCAGCTTCCCTCTCGGACTAGCGGGGGCCCTCCAGTACTTC
NA	12	TRBV11-2	NA	TRBJ1-5	CASRDKVRPQHF	TGTGCCAGCAGGGACAAGGTGAGGCCCCAGCATTTT
NA	16	TRBV5-4	TRBD1	TRBJ1-2	CASSPGQGAKTYGYTF	TGTGCCAGCAGCCCCGGACAGGGGGCGAAAACCTATGGCTACACCTTC
once	18	TRBV19	TRBD1	TRBJ1-1	CASSLGAGQGIGRTEAFF	TGTGCCAGTAGTCTCGGAGCGGGACAGGGTATTGGTAGGACTGAAGCTTTCTTT
NA	13	TRBV7-9	NA	TRBJ1-2	CASSSTGINGYTF	TGTGCCAGCTCGTCAACAGGGATTAATGGCTACACCTTC
NA	16	TRBV7-2	TRBD2	TRBJ2-3	CASSFTSGGGTDTQYF	TGTGCCAGCAGCTTTACTAGCGGGGGGGGCACAGATACGCAGTATTTT
NA	14	TRBV27	NA	TRBJ2-1	CASSLGQGIGEQFF	TGTGCCAGCAGTTTGGGCCAGGGGATCGGTGAGCAGTTCTTC
NA	13	TRBV4-1	NA	TRBJ2-3	CASSQQGADTQYF	TGCGCCAGCAGCCAGCAGGGCGCAGATACGCAGTATTTT
NA	13	TRBV5-6	NA	TRBJ1-2	CASSLGLNYGYTF	TGTGCCAGCAGCTTAGGACTAAACTATGGCTACACCTTC
NA	13	TRBV11-2	NA	TRBJ2-3	CASSLALTDTQYF	TGTGCCAGCAGCTTAGCCTTAACAGATACGCAGTATTTT